This TCR beta chain was sequenced for a study of blood T cell repertoires in COVID-19. Whole-study context: The United States, Italy and Spain provided the acute and convalescent COVID-19 samples. Sample material is recorded as cDNA or gDNA derived from T cells, B-cell-depleted T cells, or PBMCs.

This CDR3 spans 14 amino acids. Between the trimmed V and J ends, which lost 0 bases and 2 bases, there was a span of 7 bases. In germline, CDR1 is SGHRS, CDR2 YFSETQ. Per the original methods: Using reference gene primer amplification, nucleated cell counts were estimated. Repertoires were generated with immunoSEQ multiplex PCR, while TCRdb's copy carries only in-frame clones and drops some. V, J and clone size are taken as reported in that table, and D and trimming were inferred from the DNA itself. The table lists about 180,000 clones, 86% of them singletons, with more than 7.5% in the top ten. The chain links TRBV5-1 to TRBJ2-3, with D perhaps TRBD1 (6 bases). The TCR originated in a man aged 50 or older with active or convalescent COVID-19. The sequencing input was peripheral blood. CDR3 DNA sequence: TGCGCCAGCAGCTTGGGGACAGTCACAGATACGCAGTATTTT. This codes for CASSLGTVTDTQYF.